These 11 T cell receptor beta chains share one sample of origin, sequenced in a study of OX40 agonist ivuxolimab in advanced cancers. Assay used: immunoSEQ multiplex PCR; TCRdb lists only in-frame clones, some missing. The table includes tens of thousands of clones, 80% to 90% detected once. The sequencing here drew on CD4+ or CD8+ T cells sorted from blood, taken in a trial of the OX40 agonist ivuxolimab. Every receptor here comes from an adult with an advanced solid tumor such as melanoma, head and neck, liver or kidney cancer.

V and J are TRBV9 and TRBJ2-7; 8 nucleotides line up with TRBD2. The CDR3 consists of 13 residues. V dropped 3 bases and J dropped 7; count of bases not matched to a gene: 6. The germline CDR1 and CDR2 sequences are SGDLS and YYNGEE. Here the CDR3 reads CASSATSEEEQYF. CDR3 coding DNA: TGTGCCAGCAGCGCGACTAGCGAAGAAGAGCAGTACTTC.

The chain recombines TRBV5-6 with TRBJ2-7, with a tentative D call TRBD1 (5 bases). The V end was cut by 2 bases, the J end by 3 bases, with 9 bases between. There are 13 residues in the CDR3. The germline V gene has CDR1 SGHDT and CDR2 YYEEEE. This CDR3 is CASSFQDIYEQYF. CDR3 coding DNA: TGTGCCAGCAGCTTCCAGGACATCTACGAGCAGTACTTC.

This chain joins TRBV28 and TRBJ2-2, with D unresolved. Germline V gene lookup returns CDR1 MDHEN and CDR2 SYDVKM. The CDR3 length is 13 residues. Deletions cut 6 bases from V and 1 base from J, with 6 bases between. DNA for the CDR3: TGTGCCAGCAGCGCCGAGAACACCGGGGAGCTGTTTTTT. Encoded protein: CASSAENTGELFF. Together with reference TRBV28 and TRBJ2-2, the CDR3 gives the full variable domain: DVKVTQSSRYLVKRTGEKVFLECVQDMDHENMFWYRQDPGLGLRLIYFSYDVKMKEKGDIPEGYSVSREKKERFSLILESASTNQTSMYLCASSAENTGELFFGEGSRLTVL.

The V call is TRBV9, the J call TRBJ2-4, with 11 bases that match TRBD2. The length of the CDR3 is 17 residues. Germline V gives CDR1 SGDLS, CDR2 YYNGEE. With 0 bases clipped from V and 8 bases from J, the junction kept 10 bases outside the gene matches. CDR3 in amino acids: CASSVGTVTSGRDIQYF. Written as DNA, the CDR3 is TGTGCCAGCAGCGTAGGAACAGTCACTAGCGGGAGAGACATTCAGTACTTC. The full variable domain, in which reference TRBV9 and TRBJ2-4 provide the parts outside the CDR3, is DSGVTQTPKHLITATGQRVTLRCSPRSGDLSVYWYQQSLDQGLQFLIQYYNGEERAKGNILERFSAQQFPDLHSELNLSSLELGDSALYFCASSVGTVTSGRDIQYFGAGTRLSVL.

The J gene is TRBJ2-2, the V gene TRBV27; 8 bases match TRBD1. Looked up from germline, CDR1 is MNHEY and CDR2 is SMNVEV (reference sequence). This CDR3 spans 16 amino acids. The junction had 8 bases not matched to a gene; V was cut back by 4 bases and J by 4 bases. The CDR3 here is CASSYQTGVGTGELFF. Here the CDR3 DNA reads TGTGCCAGCAGTTACCAGACAGGGGTCGGCACCGGGGAGCTGTTTTTT.

This clone was observed a few times. This sequence joins TRBV6-1 and TRBJ2-1; D not certain. Germline V lookup: CDR1 MNHNS, CDR2 SASEGT. V was clipped by 6 bases and J by 3 bases, with 9 bases between them. There are 13 residues in the CDR3. CDR3 amino acids: CASSDTGYNEQFF. CDR3 bases: TGTGCCAGCAGCGATACTGGCTACAATGAGCAGTTCTTC.

This clone was seen just once. The V and J genes are TRBV11-2 and TRBJ2-3; 12 bases are shared with TRBD2. This CDR3 has 18 amino acids. Trimming took 0 bases from V and 2 from J; bases not matched to a gene: 6. CDR1 is SGHAT and CDR2 is FQNNGV in the germline V gene. The CDR3 DNA is TGTGCCAGCAGCTTAGAGGGAACTAGCGGGGGGCTCACAGATACGCAGTATTTT. Residues: CASSLEGTSGGLTDTQYF.

The rearrangement uses TRBV28 and TRBJ2-5; D may be TRBD1 (6 bases). Germline V gene lookup returns CDR1 MDHEN and CDR2 SYDVKM. Trimming cost V 10 bases and J 5 bases, with 17 bases left between them. The length of the CDR3 is 13 residues. The CDR3 here is CATAWGLEETQYF. CDR3 DNA sequence: TGTGCCACCGCTTGGGGGCTCGAGGAGACCCAGTACTTC. Full variable domain (remainder filled in from reference TRBV28 and TRBJ2-5): DVKVTQSSRYLVKRTGEKVFLECVQDMDHENMFWYRQDPGLGLRLIYFSYDVKMKEKGDIPEGYSVSREKKERFSLILESASTNQTSMYLCATAWGLEETQYFGPGTRLLVL.

The chain links TRBV7-6 to TRBJ1-5, with D possibly matching TRBD1 (5 bases). The germline V gene encodes CDR1 SGHVS and CDR2 FNYEAQ. The CDR3 runs to 15 residues. V lost 0 bases and J lost 7, with 13 bases in between. CDR3 protein: CASSLADGEGQPQHF. DNA of the CDR3: TGTGCCAGCAGCTTAGCGGACGGGGAGGGGCAGCCCCAGCATTTT.

The rearrangement uses TRBV28 and TRBJ2-7, with 14 bases fitting TRBD2. Per the germline V gene, CDR1 is MDHEN and CDR2 is SYDVKM. This CDR3 contains 16 residues. V lost 2 bases and J lost 0; bases outside the gene matches: 0. CDR3 coding DNA: TGTGCCAGCAGTTTAGGGACTAGCGGGAGCTCCTACGAGCAGTACTTC. This codes for CASSLGTSGSSYEQYF.

The chain has TRBV15 and TRBJ2-7, with TRBD1 matching over 8 bases. CDR1 is LNHNV and CDR2 is YYDKDF in the germline V gene (reference sequence). V shed 5 bases, J shed 5 bases, and the junction held 8 bases outside the gene matches. The CDR3 runs 14 residues. In DNA form, the CDR3 reads TGTGCCACCAGCCGAAGGACAGGGAATAACGAGCAGTACTTC. Translating gives CATSRRTGNNEQYF.